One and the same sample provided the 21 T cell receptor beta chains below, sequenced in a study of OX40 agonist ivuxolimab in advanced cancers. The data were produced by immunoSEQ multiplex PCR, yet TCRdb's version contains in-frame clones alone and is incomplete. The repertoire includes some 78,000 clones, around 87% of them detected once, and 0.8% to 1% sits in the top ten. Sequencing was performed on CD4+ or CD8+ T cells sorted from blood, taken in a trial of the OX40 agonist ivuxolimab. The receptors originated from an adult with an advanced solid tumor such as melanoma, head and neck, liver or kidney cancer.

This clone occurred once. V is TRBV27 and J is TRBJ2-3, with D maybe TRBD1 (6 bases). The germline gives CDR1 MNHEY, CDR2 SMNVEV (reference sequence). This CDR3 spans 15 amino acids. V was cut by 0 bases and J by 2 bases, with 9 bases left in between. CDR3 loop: CASSLSGHVTDTQYF. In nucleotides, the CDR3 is TGTGCCAGCAGTTTATCGGGACACGTCACAGATACGCAGTATTTT.

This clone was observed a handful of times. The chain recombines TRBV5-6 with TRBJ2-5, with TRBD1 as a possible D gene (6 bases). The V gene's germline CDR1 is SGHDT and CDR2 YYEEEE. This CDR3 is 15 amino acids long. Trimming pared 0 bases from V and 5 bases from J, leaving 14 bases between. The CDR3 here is CASSLGRGMIETQYF. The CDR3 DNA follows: TGTGCCAGCAGCTTGGGCAGGGGTATGATTGAGACCCAGTACTTC.

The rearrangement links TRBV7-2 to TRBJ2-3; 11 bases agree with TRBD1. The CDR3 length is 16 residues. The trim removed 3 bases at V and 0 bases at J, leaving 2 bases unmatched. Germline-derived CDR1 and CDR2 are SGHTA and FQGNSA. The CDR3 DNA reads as TGTGCCAGCAGCTTGGGACAGGGGGGTAGCACAGATACGCAGTATTTT. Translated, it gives CASSLGQGGSTDTQYF.

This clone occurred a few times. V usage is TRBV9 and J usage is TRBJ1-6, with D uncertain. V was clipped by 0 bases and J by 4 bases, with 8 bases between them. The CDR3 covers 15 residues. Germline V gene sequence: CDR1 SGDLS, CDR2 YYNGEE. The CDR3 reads CASSVGEQYNSPLHF. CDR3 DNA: TGTGCCAGCAGCGTAGGTGAACAGTATAATTCACCCCTCCACTTT.

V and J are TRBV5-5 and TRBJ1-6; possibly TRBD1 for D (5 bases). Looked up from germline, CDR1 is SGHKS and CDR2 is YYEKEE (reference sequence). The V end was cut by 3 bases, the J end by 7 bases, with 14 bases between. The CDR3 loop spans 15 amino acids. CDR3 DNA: TGTGCCAGCAGCTGGGAGGGGTTAGAGAATTCACCCCTCCACTTT. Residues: CASSWEGLENSPLHF.

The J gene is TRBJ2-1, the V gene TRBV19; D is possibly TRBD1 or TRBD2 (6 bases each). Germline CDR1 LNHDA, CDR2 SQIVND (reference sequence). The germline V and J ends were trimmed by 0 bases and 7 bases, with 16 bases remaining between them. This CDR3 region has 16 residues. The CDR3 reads CASSIDGGPGWNEQFF. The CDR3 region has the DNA TGTGCCAGTAGTATAGATGGGGGGCCTGGTTGGAATGAGCAGTTCTTC.

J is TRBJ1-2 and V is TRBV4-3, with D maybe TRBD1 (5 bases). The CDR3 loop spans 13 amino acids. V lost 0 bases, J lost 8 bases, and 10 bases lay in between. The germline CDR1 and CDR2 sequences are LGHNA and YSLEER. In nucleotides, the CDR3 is TGCGCCAGCAGCCAAGACGGGGGTCGAGGCTACACCTTC. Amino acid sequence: CASSQDGGRGYTF.

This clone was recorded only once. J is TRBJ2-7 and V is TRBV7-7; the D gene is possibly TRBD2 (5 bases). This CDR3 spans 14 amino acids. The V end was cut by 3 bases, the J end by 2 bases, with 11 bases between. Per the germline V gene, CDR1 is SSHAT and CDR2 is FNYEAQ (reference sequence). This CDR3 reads CASSFSDGAYEQYF. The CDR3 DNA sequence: TGTGCCAGCAGCTTTAGTGACGGGGCCTACGAGCAGTACTTC.

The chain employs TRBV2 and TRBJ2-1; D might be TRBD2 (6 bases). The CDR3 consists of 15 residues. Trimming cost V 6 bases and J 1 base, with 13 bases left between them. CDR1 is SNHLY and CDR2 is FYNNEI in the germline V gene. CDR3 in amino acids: CASRVSGLSYNEQFF. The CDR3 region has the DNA TGTGCCAGCAGAGTAAGCGGGCTGTCCTACAATGAGCAGTTCTTC.

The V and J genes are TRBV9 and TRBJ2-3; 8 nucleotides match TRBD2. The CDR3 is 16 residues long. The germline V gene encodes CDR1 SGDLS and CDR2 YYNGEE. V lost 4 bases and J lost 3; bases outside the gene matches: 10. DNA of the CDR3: TGTGCCAGCAGCCCCGGGGGGGCAGGGTCGACAGATACGCAGTATTTT. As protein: CASSPGGAGSTDTQYF.

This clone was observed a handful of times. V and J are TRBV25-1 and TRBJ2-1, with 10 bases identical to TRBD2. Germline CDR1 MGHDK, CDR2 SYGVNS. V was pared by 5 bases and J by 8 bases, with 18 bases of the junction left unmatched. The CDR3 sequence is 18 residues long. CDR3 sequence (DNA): TGTGCCAGCAGTCCGCCGTGGGCTAGCGGGAGTCTGCCGGATGAGCAGTTCTTC. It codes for CASSPPWASGSLPDEQFF.

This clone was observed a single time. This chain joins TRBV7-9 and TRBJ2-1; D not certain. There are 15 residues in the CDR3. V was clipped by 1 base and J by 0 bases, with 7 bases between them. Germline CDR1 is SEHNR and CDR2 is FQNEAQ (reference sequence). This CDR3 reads CASSLDPGSYNEQFF. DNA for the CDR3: TGTGCCAGCAGCTTAGATCCCGGCTCCTACAATGAGCAGTTCTTC.

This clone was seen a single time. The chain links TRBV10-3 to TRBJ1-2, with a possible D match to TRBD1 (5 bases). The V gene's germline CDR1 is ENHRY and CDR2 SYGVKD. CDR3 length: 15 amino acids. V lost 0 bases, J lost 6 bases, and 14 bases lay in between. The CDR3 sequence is CAISESREQVDGYTF. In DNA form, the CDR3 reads TGTGCCATCAGTGAGTCCAGGGAGCAGGTAGATGGCTACACCTTC.

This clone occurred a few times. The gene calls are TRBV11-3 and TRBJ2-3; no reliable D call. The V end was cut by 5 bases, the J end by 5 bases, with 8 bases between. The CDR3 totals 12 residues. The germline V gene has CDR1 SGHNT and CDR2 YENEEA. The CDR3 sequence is CASSPSGDTQYF. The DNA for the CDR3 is TGTGCCAGCAGCCCCTCCGGAGATACGCAGTATTTT.

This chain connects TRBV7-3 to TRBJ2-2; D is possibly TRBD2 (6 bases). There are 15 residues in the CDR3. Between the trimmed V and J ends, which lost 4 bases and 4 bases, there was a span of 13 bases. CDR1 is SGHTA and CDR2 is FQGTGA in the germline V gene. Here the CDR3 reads CASSSGTGITGELFF. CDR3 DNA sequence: TGTGCCAGCAGCTCCGGGACTGGAATCACCGGGGAGCTGTTTTTT.

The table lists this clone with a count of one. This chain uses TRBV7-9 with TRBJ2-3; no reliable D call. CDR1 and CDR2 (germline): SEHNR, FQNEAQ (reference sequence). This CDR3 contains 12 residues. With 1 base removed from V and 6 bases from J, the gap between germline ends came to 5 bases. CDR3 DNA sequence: TGTGCCAGCAGCTTAGTGGTCGATACGCAGTATTTT. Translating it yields CASSLVVDTQYF.

CDR3 protein: CASTFSGTGSNTGELFF. As DNA, the CDR3 is TGTGCCAGTACCTTCTCCGGGACAGGGTCGAACACCGGGGAGCTGTTTTTT. The rearrangement links TRBV19 to TRBJ2-2; 9 bases fit TRBD1. Germline-derived CDR1 and CDR2 are LNHDA and SQIVND (reference sequence). The CDR3 is 17 residues long. Unmatched junction bases numbered 9, after V lost 7 bases and J lost 0 bases.

CDR3 bases: TGTGCCAGCAAAAGGACAGGGGCCTACGAGCAGTACTTC. This gives the protein CASKRTGAYEQYF. The V call is TRBV27, the J call TRBJ2-7; 9 bases map to TRBD1. V shed 7 bases, J shed 2 bases, and the junction held 3 bases outside the gene matches. Germline values: CDR1 MNHEY, CDR2 SMNVEV (reference sequence). The CDR3 covers 13 residues.

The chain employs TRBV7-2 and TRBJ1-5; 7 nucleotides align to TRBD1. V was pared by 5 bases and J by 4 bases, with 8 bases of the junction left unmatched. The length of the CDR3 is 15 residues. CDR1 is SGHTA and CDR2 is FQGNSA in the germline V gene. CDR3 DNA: TGTGCCAGCAGCGCAAGACAGGGAGTAAATCAGCCCCAGCATTTT. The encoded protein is CASSARQGVNQPQHF.

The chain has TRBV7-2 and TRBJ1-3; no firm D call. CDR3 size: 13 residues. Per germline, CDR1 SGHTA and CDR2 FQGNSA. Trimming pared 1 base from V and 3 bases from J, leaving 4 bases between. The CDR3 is CASSLGLGNTIYF. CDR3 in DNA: TGTGCCAGCAGCTTAGGCCTTGGAAACACCATATATTTT. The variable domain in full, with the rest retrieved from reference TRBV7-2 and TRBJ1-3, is GAGVSQSPSNKVTEKGKDVELRCDPISGHTALYWYRQSLGQGLEFLIYFQGNSAPDKSGLPSDRFSAERTGGSVSTLTIQRTQQEDSAVYLCASSLGLGNTIYFGEGSWLTVV.

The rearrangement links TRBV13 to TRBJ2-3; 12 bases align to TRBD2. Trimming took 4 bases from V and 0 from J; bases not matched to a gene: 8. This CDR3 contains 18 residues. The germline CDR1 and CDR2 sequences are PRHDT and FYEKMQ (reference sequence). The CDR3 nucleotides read TGTGCCAGCAGCTCGACGACTAGCGGGGGCCGTAGCACAGATACGCAGTATTTT. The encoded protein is CASSSTTSGGRSTDTQYF.